The rows below give T cell receptor beta chains drawn from one sample of a study of T cell responses to AZD1222 COVID-19 vaccine. TCRdb keeps only in-frame clones here, not all; method: immunoSEQ multiplex PCR. The table records 210,000 or so clones, about 93% of them present only once. The sequencing here drew on peripheral blood, taken on day 0 of MenACWY control vaccination. The source is an adult in good health. The CDR3 runs from the conserved cysteine through the conserved F or W. A D gene is named only where the DNA matches it firmly. Size tells how often a clone was seen (once, few, many) or the class of an expanded clone, and some rows leave it out.

d_gene | j_gene | v_gene | abundance | CDR3aa | CDR3nt
NA | TRBJ1-1 | TRBV7-9 | NA | CASSLGMGSTEAFF | TGTGCCAGCAGCTTAGGGATGGGTAGCACTGAAGCTTTCTTT
TRBD2 | TRBJ2-1 | TRBV27 | NA | CASRGGTSGGNEQFF | TGTGCCAGCAGGGGTGGGACTAGCGGGGGTAATGAGCAGTTCTTC
NA | TRBJ2-3 | TRBV7-9 | NA | CASSLALGSPRTDTQYF | TGTGCCAGCAGCTTAGCGCTTGGTAGCCCCCGCACAGATACGCAGTATTTT
TRBD1 | TRBJ2-3 | TRBV27 | NA | CHRGRGLATDTQYF | TGCCACAGGGGGCGTGGGTTGGCCACAGATACGCAGTATTTT
NA | TRBJ1-5 | TRBV27 | NA | CASSLSGHSNQPQHF | TGTGCCAGCAGTTTATCCGGTCATAGCAATCAGCCCCAGCATTTT
NA | TRBJ1-3 | TRBV3-1/TRBV3-2 | NA | CASTRDGSGNTIYF | TGTGCCAGCACCCGGGATGGCTCTGGAAACACCATATATTTT
TRBD2 | TRBJ2-1 | TRBV14 | NA | CASSHLKYGGGYDNEQFF | TGTGCCAGCAGCCACCTAAAGTACGGGGGAGGGTACGACAATGAGCAGTTCTTC
TRBD1 | TRBJ1-2 | TRBV28 | NA | CASTPGQGGVCTF | TGTGCCAGCACCCCGGGGCAGGGGGGGGTCTGCACCTTC
NA | TRBJ1-1 | TRBV6-2/TRBV6-3 | once | CASTPISWGTEAFF | TGTGCCAGCACCCCAATCTCCTGGGGAACTGAAGCTTTCTTT
TRBD1 | TRBJ1-5 | TRBV7-9 | few | CASSAQGASNQPQHF | TGTGCCAGCAGCGCACAGGGGGCCAGCAATCAGCCCCAGCATTTT
NA | TRBJ2-7 | TRBV6-1 | NA | CANSEVPGFGEQYF | TGTGCCAACAGTGAAGTCCCCGGGTTCGGCGAGCAGTACTTC
NA | TRBJ1-3 | TRBV19 | NA | CASSMSRAPGNTIYF | TGTGCCAGTAGTATGTCCAGGGCACCTGGAAACACCATATATTTT
TRBD1 | TRBJ2-1 | TRBV7-8 | NA | CASSSRDRGSNEQFF | TGTGCCAGCAGCTCCCGGGACAGGGGGAGCAATGAGCAGTTCTTC
NA | TRBJ2-3 | TRBV4-1 | NA | CASSQDTRPASSLAQYF | TGCGCCAGCAGCCAAGACACACGCCCGGCTAGCTCTCTTGCGCAGTATTTT
NA | TRBJ1-3 | TRBV2 | once | CASGPSGNTIYF | TGTGCCAGCGGACCGTCTGGAAACACCATATATTTT
NA | TRBJ2-2 | TRBV11-1 | NA | CASSSGTSNTGELFF | TGTGCCAGCAGCTCCGGGACTTCGAACACCGGGGAGCTGTTTTTT
NA | TRBJ1-1 | TRBV5-1 | NA | CASSLSVGLNTEAFF | TGCGCCAGCAGCTTGAGTGTGGGCTTGAACACTGAAGCTTTCTTT
NA | TRBJ1-1 | TRBV5-1 | NA | CASSGSGNTEAFF | TGCGCCAGCAGCGGCTCCGGAAACACTGAAGCTTTCTTT
NA | TRBJ1-2 | TRBV7-9 | NA | CASSLELPGSYGYTF | TGTGCCAGCAGCTTAGAGCTCCCAGGGAGCTATGGCTACACCTTC
NA | TRBJ2-3 | TRBV7-2 | NA | CASSLDGGRDTQYF | TGTGCCAGCAGCTTAGACGGCGGACGCGATACGCAGTATTTT
NA | TRBJ1-4 | TRBV5-6 | NA | CASSLWSNEKLFF | TGTGCCAGCAGCTTGTGGTCGAATGAAAAACTGTTTTTT
NA | TRBJ2-7 | TRBV28 | NA | CASSGMLGRESTYEQYF | TGTGCCAGCAGTGGGATGCTGGGCAGGGAGAGTACCTACGAGCAGTACTTC
TRBD2 | TRBJ2-5 | TRBV7-9 | NA | CASSLPSGGQGETQYF | TGTGCCAGCAGCCTCCCTAGCGGGGGCCAGGGAGAGACCCAGTACTTC
NA | TRBJ2-5 | TRBV7-6 | NA | CASSPYSATGTQQTQYF | TGTGCCAGCAGCCCCTACTCCGCCACAGGGACTCAACAGACCCAGTACTTC
NA | TRBJ1-2 | TRBV13 | once | CASSLRGAGVSYGYTF | TGTGCCAGCAGCTTACGAGGGGCGGGCGTCAGCTATGGCTACACCTTC
TRBD1 | TRBJ1-3 | TRBV5-1 | NA | CASSLGTGRGNTIYF | TGCGCCAGCAGCTTGGGGACAGGGAGAGGAAACACCATATATTTT
NA | TRBJ1-5 | TRBV29-1 | NA | CSVAGESLGAQHF | TGCAGCGTTGCTGGGGAATCCCTCGGGGCCCAGCATTTT
NA | TRBJ1-3 | TRBV30 | NA | CAGGRAGNTIYF | TGTGCCGGGGGCAGGGCTGGAAACACCATATATTTT
NA | TRBJ1-2 | TRBV18 | NA | CASSPGTERGYTF | TGTGCCAGCTCACCAGGAACAGAAAGGGGCTACACCTTC
NA | TRBJ2-2 | TRBV12-3/TRBV12-4 | NA | CASRRGLAGELFF | TGTGCCAGCCGTCGGGGGCTCGCCGGGGAGCTGTTTTTT
NA | TRBJ2-1 | TRBV5-1 | NA | CASSQETGKFF | TGCGCCAGCAGCCAAGAGACAGGAAAGTTCTTC
NA | TRBJ1-4 | TRBV7-2 | few | CASSLWGFGEKLFF | TGTGCCAGCAGCTTATGGGGCTTCGGTGAAAAACTGTTTTTT
TRBD1 | TRBJ1-2 | TRBV4-3 | NA | CASSQVGGTGVGYTF | TGCGCCAGCAGCCAAGTGGGGGGGACAGGGGTTGGCTACACCTTC
NA | TRBJ2-3 | TRBV18 | once | CASSPAAKGGTDTQYF | TGTGCCAGCTCACCGGCTGCTAAGGGGGGCACAGATACGCAGTATTTT
NA | TRBJ1-1 | TRBV7-6 | NA | CASSLDMNTEAFF | TGTGCCAGCAGCTTAGACATGAACACTGAAGCTTTCTTT
NA | TRBJ2-2 | TRBV7-6 | NA | CASSSSAANTGELFF | TGTGCCAGCAGCTCCTCGGCCGCGAACACCGGGGAGCTGTTTTTT
TRBD1 | TRBJ1-2 | TRBV7-6 | NA | CASSLAQGALGYTF | TGTGCCAGCAGCTTAGCCCAGGGGGCGCTTGGCTACACCTTC
TRBD2 | TRBJ2-5 | TRBV6-5 | NA | CASKRSGGLQETQYF | TGTGCCAGCAAGCGTAGCGGGGGGCTTCAAGAGACCCAGTACTTC
TRBD1 | TRBJ1-1 | TRBV30 | NA | CAWSPTGGFTEAFF | TGTGCCTGGTCGCCGACAGGGGGCTTCACTGAAGCTTTCTTT
NA | TRBJ1-6 | TRBV15 | few | CATSRGQVNNSPLHF | TGTGCCACCAGCAGAGGACAGGTGAACAATTCACCCCTCCACTTT
TRBD1 | TRBJ1-1 | TRBV3-1/TRBV3-2 | NA | CASSQGRTGVIKTFF | TGTGCCAGCAGCCAAGGTCGGACAGGGGTGATAAAAACTTTCTTT
TRBD1 | TRBJ1-6 | TRBV7-2 | NA | CASSSNRGRNSPLHF | TGTGCCAGCAGCTCAAACAGGGGTAGGAATTCACCCCTCCACTTT
TRBD1 | TRBJ1-2 | TRBV5-4 | NA | CASSFTGGNYGYTF | TGTGCCAGCAGCTTTACAGGGGGAAACTATGGCTACACCTTC
TRBD1 | TRBJ2-7 | TRBV4-1 | NA | CASSPNRGSSEQYF | TGCGCCAGCAGCCCGAACAGGGGTAGCTCCGAGCAGTACTTC
NA | TRBJ1-2 | TRBV3-1/TRBV3-2 | NA | CASSQTGQGYGYTF | TGTGCCAGCAGCCAAACAGGGCAAGGCTATGGCTACACCTTC
NA | TRBJ2-7 | TRBV7-2 | NA | CASSLVYEQYF | TGTGCCAGCAGCTTAGTCTACGAGCAGTACTTC
NA | TRBJ1-3 | TRBV30 | NA | CAWSAQGLGNTIYF | TGTGCCTGGAGTGCCCAGGGGTTGGGAAACACCATATATTTT
NA | TRBJ1-5 | TRBV4-3 | NA | CASSQDSGRDQPQHF | TGCGCCAGCAGCCAAGACTCCGGCAGGGATCAGCCCCAGCATTTT
NA | TRBJ1-1 | TRBV3-1/TRBV3-2 | NA | CASSQGSGRVMNTEAFF | TGTGCCAGCAGCCAAGGATCAGGCAGGGTAATGAACACTGAAGCTTTCTTT
NA | TRBJ2-3 | TRBV5-6 | NA | CASSLETQYTDTQYF | TGTGCCAGCAGCTTGGAGACACAGTACACAGATACGCAGTATTTT
NA | TRBJ1-5 | TRBV5-1 | once | CASSLTGRSNQPQHF | TGCGCCAGCAGCTTGACGGGGAGGAGCAATCAGCCCCAGCATTTT